This is a list of T cell receptor beta chains from one sample in a study of cytomegalovirus exposure and HLA in healthy donors. Data came from immunoSEQ multiplex PCR; TCRdb stores just in-frame clones and leaves some out. Here the sample spans roughly 120,000 clones, around 70% being singletons. The sample comprised PBMCs. The receptors were sampled from a man in his forties in good health and CMV-seropositive. Each CDR3 is given with its conserved first and last residue.

V gene | CDR3 protein
TRBV28 | CASRLNSYSDSLETQYF
TRBV5-1 | CASSHSTGGNEQFF
TRBV6-1 | CASSEALGGSSSYEQYF
TRBV7-9 | CASSKYQQETEAFF
TRBV28 | CASSLDSIYEQYF
TRBV11-2 | CASSLISGGARDTQYF
TRBV6-6 | CAVRSGLQRGNEQFF
TRBV27 | CASRAPRGSWTDTQYF
TRBV2 | CASSVGGTTYEQYF
TRBV28 | CASSFRVQPQHF
TRBV5-5 | CASSLSRDTVGSPLHF
TRBV2 | CASSPGDREADTQYF
TRBV4-2 | CASSQVAEFTDTQYF
TRBV30 | CAWSLGQGFSGANVLTF
TRBV6-5 | CASSRADRDYQPQHF
TRBV5-1 | CASSLTGANTEAFF
TRBV4-1 | CASSQVVRDRGGKETQYF
TRBV5-1 | CASSLGDRARGEQYF
TRBV5-6 | CASSSGYEQFF
TRBV7-2 | CASSQQAVSYEQYF
TRBV29-1 | CSVQGTSGYSYEQYF
TRBV5-1 | CASSPGTGGTVGYGYTF
TRBV5-1 | CASSAFIPGQGAGEQYF
TRBV2 | CASSPSGRYSYEQYF
TRBV6-5 | CASSYTQGAYEQYF
TRBV5-6 | CASSLEQPPSYNEQFF
TRBV27 | CASSSGTANTEAFF
TRBV7-9 | CASSLGAGGGETQYF
TRBV5-1 | CASSLFYRYGTF
TRBV18 | CASSPLAGSTDTQYF
TRBV15 | CATSRDGTSGETQYF
TRBV19 | CASSSLRDGNNQPQHF
TRBV10-1 | CASILAGGYNEQFF
TRBV7-9 | CASSLRAGSGTTNEQFF
TRBV28 | CASRRDRGLGAFF
TRBV28 | CASSQLNTEAFF
TRBV14 | CASSLERGPEAFF
TRBV7-9 | CASSPTGGSYGYTF
TRBV5-4 | CASSLATELAKNIQYF
TRBV5-1 | CASSPGQGNEQYF
TRBV5-4 | CASSLAGTTNEKLFF
TRBV4-1 | CASSQEFQGARNYGYTF
TRBV11-2 | CASSSPGIRGYYGYTF
TRBV6-5 | CASSYGGGLFTDTQYF
TRBV27 | CASRRTAAYEQYF
TRBV28 | CASSLAVRSGNTIYF
TRBV10-3 | CAISDRRTAGGEDTQYF
TRBV5-1 | CASSLLEETQYF
TRBV5-1 | CASSSEGDSPLHF
TRBV2 | CASREWLESNTEAFF
TRBV5-1 | CASAGLAYNEQFF
TRBV14 | CASSQYQGMSAGELFF
TRBV11-2 | CASSLDQDRGPYNEQFF
TRBV9 | CASSPTPGTSSYEQYF
TRBV7-9 | CASSGTRLADTDTQYF
TRBV28 | CATGQSSYEQYF
TRBV15 | CATSRDWGGAGGETQYF
TRBV5-1 | CASSARGRAPLAKNIQYF
TRBV30 | CAWSPGQGYTDTQYF